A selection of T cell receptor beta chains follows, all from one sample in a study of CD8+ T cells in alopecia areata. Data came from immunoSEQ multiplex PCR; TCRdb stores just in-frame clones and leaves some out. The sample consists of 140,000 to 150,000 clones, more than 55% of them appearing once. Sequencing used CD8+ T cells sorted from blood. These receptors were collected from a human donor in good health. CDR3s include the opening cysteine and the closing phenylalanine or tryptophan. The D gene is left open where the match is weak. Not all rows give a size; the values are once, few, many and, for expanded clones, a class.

DNA: TGTGCCAGCAGCCCCCAGGGGGCCCATATCGGCGGCTACACCTTC; CDR3: CASSPQGAHIGGYTF; D: TRBD1; size: NA; V: TRBV27; J: TRBJ1-2
DNA: TGTGCCCTCCGGGCCCTCTCCTACGAGCAGTACTTC; CDR3: CALRALSYEQYF; D: NA; size: NA; V: TRBV30; J: TRBJ2-7
DNA: TGTGCCAGCAGTTTACGGGGACTAGGCACTGAAGCTTTCTTT; CDR3: CASSLRGLGTEAFF; D: NA; size: NA; V: TRBV27; J: TRBJ1-1
DNA: TGTGCCAGCAGTCCCGGGACAGGGATAGCAAATGAGCAGTTCTTC; CDR3: CASSPGTGIANEQFF; D: TRBD1; size: NA; V: TRBV27; J: TRBJ2-1
DNA: TGTGCCAGTAGCGCCACTGAAGCTTTCTTT; CDR3: CASSATEAFF; D: NA; size: NA; V: TRBV19; J: TRBJ1-1
DNA: TGTGCCAGCAGCCCCTCTCCGTTCGCGCGGGAGTCCTACGAGCAGTACTTC; CDR3: CASSPSPFARESYEQYF; D: TRBD2; size: NA; V: TRBV11-2; J: TRBJ2-7
DNA: TGCGCCAGCAGTCGGGACAGGGGGCGCGAGCAGTACTTC; CDR3: CASSRDRGREQYF; D: TRBD1; size: few; V: TRBV23-1; J: TRBJ2-7
DNA: TGCGCCAGCGGGGACAGTACCTACGAGCAGTACTTC; CDR3: CASGDSTYEQYF; D: TRBD1; size: NA; V: TRBV5-1; J: TRBJ2-7
DNA: TGCGCCAGCTCCCCACGTCGGCTAGAGGTGGATGAAAAACTGTTTTTT; CDR3: CASSPRRLEVDEKLFF; D: NA; size: NA; V: TRBV5-1; J: TRBJ1-4
DNA: TGTGCCAGCACCAAAATCGACATTTCCAAAAACATTCAGTACTTC; CDR3: CASTKIDISKNIQYF; D: NA; size: once; V: TRBV2; J: TRBJ2-4
DNA: TGTGCCAGCAGCTTCCGGGTCCTTCAGGGCCCGGAGACCCAGTACTTC; CDR3: CASSFRVLQGPETQYF; D: NA; size: few; V: TRBV5-4; J: TRBJ2-5
DNA: TGTGCCATAGGGGGGGCACTGCCTTCGGGAGAGACCCAGTACTTC; CDR3: CAIGGALPSGETQYF; D: NA; size: NA; V: TRBV10-3; J: TRBJ2-5
DNA: TGTGCCACGGGATCGCTCGGCTACGAGCAGTACTTC; CDR3: CATGSLGYEQYF; D: NA; size: NA; V: TRBV15; J: TRBJ2-7
DNA: TGCGCCAGCAGAGAGGTTCCGGCGGGAGTGAGGGAGACCCAGTACTTC; CDR3: CASREVPAGVRETQYF; D: TRBD2; size: few; V: TRBV5-1; J: TRBJ2-5
DNA: TGCAGCGTCGTTCTACTCTCGAACACCGGGGAGCTGTTTTTT; CDR3: CSVVLLSNTGELFF; D: NA; size: few; V: TRBV29-1; J: TRBJ2-2
DNA: TGCAGCGTTGACGGAACTAGCGGACCCTACAATGAGCAGTTCTTC; CDR3: CSVDGTSGPYNEQFF; D: TRBD2; size: NA; V: TRBV29-1; J: TRBJ2-1
DNA: TGTGCCTGGAGTGCCTTTGGCACAGATACGCAGTATTTT; CDR3: CAWSAFGTDTQYF; D: NA; size: once; V: TRBV30; J: TRBJ2-3
DNA: TGTGCCAGCAGTGGGACAGGGCGGGGTGGCTACACCTTC; CDR3: CASSGTGRGGYTF; D: TRBD1; size: few; V: TRBV27; J: TRBJ1-2
DNA: TGTGCCAGCAGCCTATCCAACTATGGCTACACCTTC; CDR3: CASSLSNYGYTF; D: NA; size: NA; V: TRBV7-9; J: TRBJ1-2
DNA: TGTGCCAGCAGCTTAGCCCCCTCCGAGCAGTACTTC; CDR3: CASSLAPSEQYF; D: NA; size: NA; V: TRBV13; J: TRBJ2-7
DNA: TGTGCCAGCAGCTACGGGACTGGATCCTACGAGCAGTACTTC; CDR3: CASSYGTGSYEQYF; D: NA; size: NA; V: TRBV5-6; J: TRBJ2-7
DNA: TGTGCCAGCAGCTCCTGGACTAGCGCTTCCTACGAGCAGTACTTC; CDR3: CASSSWTSASYEQYF; D: TRBD2; size: few; V: TRBV5-4; J: TRBJ2-7
DNA: TGTGCCAGCAGCTCTGTCGACAGCCTCGTTACAGATACGCAGTATTTT; CDR3: CASSSVDSLVTDTQYF; D: NA; size: few; V: TRBV13; J: TRBJ2-3
DNA: TGTGCCAGCAGCGCAGATCCGGGACAGGGGGCGGCGGAGACCCAGTACTTC; CDR3: CASSADPGQGAAETQYF; D: TRBD1; size: NA; V: TRBV9; J: TRBJ2-5
DNA: TGTGCCAGCAGTGAAGAAGTGACAGGGAAAAACATTCAGTACTTC; CDR3: CASSEEVTGKNIQYF; D: TRBD1; size: NA; V: TRBV2; J: TRBJ2-4
DNA: TGCGCCAGCAGCTTTAGCGGGAGGGCCTCCGATGAGCAGTTCTTC; CDR3: CASSFSGRASDEQFF; D: TRBD2; size: NA; V: TRBV5-1; J: TRBJ2-1
DNA: TGCAGCGCCGACGACGGAACCTACGAGCAGTACTTC; CDR3: CSADDGTYEQYF; D: NA; size: few; V: TRBV29-1; J: TRBJ2-7
DNA: TGTGCCAGTAGTATCGGGCAGACCACTGAAGCTTTCTTT; CDR3: CASSIGQTTEAFF; D: NA; size: NA; V: TRBV19; J: TRBJ1-1
DNA: TGTGCCAGCAGCTTACCAGGCACAGATACGCAGTATTTT; CDR3: CASSLPGTDTQYF; D: NA; size: NA; V: TRBV7-9; J: TRBJ2-3
DNA: TGTGCCAGCAGCTTACTCGGCATTAATGAAAAACTGTTTTTT; CDR3: CASSLLGINEKLFF; D: NA; size: NA; V: TRBV11-1; J: TRBJ1-4
DNA: TGTGCCAGCAGCGACAACAGGGGGCAAAACATTCAGTACTTC; CDR3: CASSDNRGQNIQYF; D: TRBD1; size: NA; V: TRBV9; J: TRBJ2-4
DNA: TGCAGCGTTGAAGAGGAGATCAGCTACGAGCAGTACTTC; CDR3: CSVEEEISYEQYF; D: NA; size: NA; V: TRBV29-1; J: TRBJ2-7
DNA: TGTGCCAGCAGCTTTAGAGGACGGGCCACAGATACGCAGTATTTT; CDR3: CASSFRGRATDTQYF; D: NA; size: NA; V: TRBV7-6; J: TRBJ2-3
DNA: TGTGCCAGCAGCTTTCGCGACAGGCCTGACTATGGCTACACCTTC; CDR3: CASSFRDRPDYGYTF; D: NA; size: few; V: TRBV5-6; J: TRBJ1-2
DNA: TGTGCCTGGAGTCCCGCACAGGGGCAAGAAGCTTTCTTT; CDR3: CAWSPAQGQEAFF; D: TRBD1; size: NA; V: TRBV30; J: TRBJ1-1
DNA: TGTGCCAGCAGTCTCGGGGGGGCCCCTGAAGCTTTCTTT; CDR3: CASSLGGAPEAFF; D: NA; size: NA; V: TRBV28; J: TRBJ1-1
DNA: TGTGCCAGCAGTGAATACCTAGCGGGAGGACAAGGGCAGTACTTC; CDR3: CASSEYLAGGQGQYF; D: TRBD2; size: NA; V: TRBV6-1; J: TRBJ2-7
DNA: TGCAGCGTGGGGGACAGGGGATACTACGAGCAGTACTTC; CDR3: CSVGDRGYYEQYF; D: TRBD1; size: NA; V: TRBV29-1; J: TRBJ2-7
DNA: TGTGCCAGCAGCTCACATACTAGCGGGAGGAGGCAAGAGACCCAGTACTTC; CDR3: CASSSHTSGRRQETQYF; D: TRBD2; size: NA; V: TRBV7-2; J: TRBJ2-5
DNA: TGTGCCAGCAGCGTAGGGGGCGGTGCGAATCTGGAGCAGTTCTTC; CDR3: CASSVGGGANLEQFF; D: NA; size: few; V: TRBV9; J: TRBJ2-1
DNA: TGCAGCGTTCCGGACAGGGGCAATGAGCAGTTCTTC; CDR3: CSVPDRGNEQFF; D: TRBD1; size: NA; V: TRBV29-1; J: TRBJ2-1
DNA: TGTGCCAGCAGTTCACACACCGGGGAGCTGTTTTTT; CDR3: CASSSHTGELFF; D: NA; size: few; V: TRBV27; J: TRBJ2-2
DNA: TGCAGCGTCCACTCAGACAAGTCCGCAACCGCTGAAGCTTTCTTT; CDR3: CSVHSDKSATAEAFF; D: NA; size: NA; V: TRBV29-1; J: TRBJ1-1
DNA: TGCAGCGCCGAGGACAGGCGCGGCTACACCTTC; CDR3: CSAEDRRGYTF; D: TRBD1; size: NA; V: TRBV29-1; J: TRBJ1-2
DNA: TGTGCCAGCGGCTCCTACGAGCAGTACTTC; CDR3: CASGSYEQYF; D: NA; size: few; V: TRBV6-4; J: TRBJ2-7
DNA: TGTGCCAGCAGCCACCCCCAAGTCGGGCCCCAAGAGACCCAGTACTTC; CDR3: CASSHPQVGPQETQYF; D: NA; size: NA; V: TRBV9; J: TRBJ2-5
DNA: TGTGCCAGCAGCCTTGAGGGGGACAATCAGCCCCAGCATTTT; CDR3: CASSLEGDNQPQHF; D: NA; size: once; V: TRBV7-9; J: TRBJ1-5
DNA: TGCGCCAGCAGTCAATCGGTCTGGAACACGGGACAGGGGTTCTACGAGCAGTACTTC; CDR3: CASSQSVWNTGQGFYEQYF; D: TRBD1; size: NA; V: TRBV23-1; J: TRBJ2-7
DNA: TGCGCCAGCAGCTTGGAAACTAATGAGCAGTTCTTC; CDR3: CASSLETNEQFF; D: NA; size: NA; V: TRBV5-1; J: TRBJ2-1
DNA: TGCAGCGTCGATGGCCTGGCTAGCGGGAGAAGCCGCTCCTACAATGAGCAGTTCTTC; CDR3: CSVDGLASGRSRSYNEQFF; D: TRBD2; size: NA; V: TRBV29-1; J: TRBJ2-1
DNA: TGTGCCAGCAGCACCCGACTAGCGGGAGCACTAGCGAACACCGGGGAGCTGTTTTTT; CDR3: CASSTRLAGALANTGELFF; D: TRBD2; size: NA; V: TRBV28; J: TRBJ2-2
DNA: TGCAGCGTTGTGGGCAGGGCCGAGCAGTACTTC; CDR3: CSVVGRAEQYF; D: NA; size: few; V: TRBV29-1; J: TRBJ2-7
DNA: TGCAGCGTTGGGGGGGGCAGGGAGCGGACCTACGAGCAGTACTTC; CDR3: CSVGGGRERTYEQYF; D: NA; size: NA; V: TRBV29-1; J: TRBJ2-7
DNA: TGTGCCAGCAGTTCGGACAGGGAAGATACGCAGTATTTT; CDR3: CASSSDREDTQYF; D: TRBD1; size: few; V: TRBV27; J: TRBJ2-3
DNA: TGTGCCAGCAGCTTAGAATTCCAAGAGACCCAGTACTTC; CDR3: CASSLEFQETQYF; D: NA; size: NA; V: TRBV11-2; J: TRBJ2-5
DNA: TGTGCCTGGATTGCGGACATACATTCCGGCGGCTACACCTTC; CDR3: CAWIADIHSGGYTF; D: NA; size: NA; V: TRBV30; J: TRBJ1-2
DNA: TGTGCCAGCATGGCCGGGACAGGGAATCAGCCCCAGCATTTT; CDR3: CASMAGTGNQPQHF; D: TRBD1; size: NA; V: TRBV6-5; J: TRBJ1-5
DNA: TGTGCCAGCAGCGAAGAGGACGGACAGGGCCTCTATGGCTACACCTTC; CDR3: CASSEEDGQGLYGYTF; D: TRBD1; size: few; V: TRBV5-6; J: TRBJ1-2
DNA: TGTGCCACCAGCAGAGATAGGAGCGGGAACTACGAGCAGTACTTC; CDR3: CATSRDRSGNYEQYF; D: TRBD2; size: few; V: TRBV15; J: TRBJ2-7